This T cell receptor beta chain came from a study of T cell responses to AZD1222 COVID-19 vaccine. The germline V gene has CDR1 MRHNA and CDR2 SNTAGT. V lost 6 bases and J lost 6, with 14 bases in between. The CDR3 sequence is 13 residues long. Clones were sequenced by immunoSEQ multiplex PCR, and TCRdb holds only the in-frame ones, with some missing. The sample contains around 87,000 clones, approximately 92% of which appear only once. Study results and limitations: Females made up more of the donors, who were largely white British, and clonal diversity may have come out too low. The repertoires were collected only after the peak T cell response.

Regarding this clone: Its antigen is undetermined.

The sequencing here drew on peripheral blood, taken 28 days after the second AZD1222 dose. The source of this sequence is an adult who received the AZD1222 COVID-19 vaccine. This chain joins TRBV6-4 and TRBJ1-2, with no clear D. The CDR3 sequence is CASRASGVDGYTF. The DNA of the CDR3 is TGTGCCAGCAGAGCCTCAGGTGTGGATGGCTACACCTTC.